Below are 24 T cell receptor beta chains sequenced from a single sample in a study of monozygotic twins with inflammatory bowel disease. From its re-call of the 5' RACE reads, TCRdb lists each CDR3 protein once, without DNA. The sample has around 410,000 distinct CDR3 sequences; the top ten hold approximately 2.3%. The sample consisted of blood. Source of these receptors: a human donor with ulcerative colitis or Crohn's disease, or a healthy co-twin of an affected twin (not recorded which).

The chain uses TRBV30 and TRBJ2-1; TCRdb gives TRBD2 as the D gene, but with no DNA this cannot be confirmed. The CDR3 spans 12 residues. CDR1 is GTSNPN and CDR2 is SVGIG in the germline V gene (reference sequence). CDR3 loop: CAWSGLAGEQFF.

This chain links TRBV5-6 with TRBJ2-3; the TRBD1 assignment by TCRdb is unverifiable without DNA. Germline loops: CDR1 SGHDT, CDR2 YYEEEE. The CDR3 length is 15 residues. CDR3 residues: CASSLGTGKTDTQYF.

The chain combines TRBV5-1 with TRBJ1-1. This CDR3 has 14 amino acids. CDR1 SGHRS and CDR2 YFSETQ come from the germline V gene. CDR3 amino acids: CASSLSAANTEAFF.

This chain's CDR3 is CSASTGTDSNQPQHF. The chain is built from TRBV20-1 and TRBJ1-5; checking the TCRdb D call of TRBD1 is not possible without DNA. The CDR3 sequence is 15 residues long. Per the germline V gene, CDR1 is DFQATT and CDR2 is SNEGSKA (reference sequence).

V is TRBV6-1 and J is TRBJ1-4; TCRdb designates TRBD1, a call that cannot be tested without DNA. The CDR3 runs 13 residues. CDR1 is MNHNS, CDR2 SASEGT, per germline. Here the CDR3 reads CASSGTVREKLFF.

The genes are TRBV29-1 and TRBJ1-1. In germline, CDR1 is SQVTM, CDR2 ANQGSEA. The CDR3 is 12 residues long. This chain's CDR3 is CSAHVVNTEAFF.

CDR3 sequence reads: CSASAPRISTDTQYF. The chain carries TRBV20-1 and TRBJ2-3; TCRdb's D call of TRBD1 is untestable without DNA. This CDR3 has 15 residues. CDR1 DFQATT and CDR2 SNEGSKA come from the germline V gene (reference sequence).

This sequence joins TRBV28 and TRBJ1-1. Looked up from germline, CDR1 is MDHEN and CDR2 is SYDVKM. This CDR3 comprises 13 residues. CDR3 sequence: CASTLGYRTEAFF.

The chain combines TRBV25-1 with TRBJ2-7; TCRdb selects TRBD1, and the lack of DNA leaves this call unchecked. Germline V gene lookup returns CDR1 MGHDK and CDR2 SYGVNS. This CDR3 is 16 amino acids long. CDR3 in amino acids: CASSESRTAEPYEQYF.

The chain joins TRBV5-1 to TRBJ2-2; the TCRdb D gene call, TRBD2, has no DNA to confirm it. The CDR3 runs 15 residues. CDR1 is SGHRS and CDR2 is YFSETQ in the germline V gene. The CDR3 loop is CASSLDAGGHGELFF.

The chain employs TRBV21-1 and TRBJ2-3; the D call of TRBD2 rests on TCRdb alone, since no DNA is present to check it. TRBV21-1 is marked as a pseudogene. CDR3 length: 15 amino acids. CDR3 residues: CASSKASGATDTQYF.

The rearrangement joins TRBV30 to TRBJ2-3; TCRdb reports TRBD2, a call that lacks DNA to check it against. The germline CDR1 and CDR2 sequences are GTSNPN and SVGIG (reference sequence). The CDR3 is 14 residues long. CDR3 region: CAWSVTGRADTQYF.

The chain employs TRBV6-1 and TRBJ2-1; TCRdb picks TRBD1, but there is no DNA to check that call. Germline lookup yields CDR1 MNHNS and CDR2 SASEGT. The CDR3 sequence is 13 residues long. CDR3 in amino acids: CASSESGGGEQFF.

The rearrangement uses TRBV24-1 and TRBJ2-2; the D call from TCRdb, TRBD2, cannot be confirmed without DNA. Germline CDR1 reads KGHDR; CDR2 reads SFDVKD. The CDR3 has 18 residues. The CDR3 loop reads CATSDPGLAEGNTGELFF.

The J gene is TRBJ2-1, the V gene TRBV7-2. The germline CDR1 and CDR2 sequences are SGHTA and FQGNSA. The CDR3 is 13 residues long. The CDR3 protein is CASSYISYNEQFF.

This sequence joins TRBV19 and TRBJ1-5; TCRdb selects TRBD1, and the lack of DNA leaves this call unchecked. The CDR3 loop spans 14 amino acids. Germline lookup yields CDR1 LNHDA and CDR2 SQIVND (reference sequence). This CDR3 reads CASRLGQINQPQHF.

V usage is TRBV5-1 and J usage is TRBJ1-1; TCRdb outputs TRBD1, but without DNA this stays unchecked. This CDR3 is 13 amino acids long. The V gene's germline CDR1 is SGHRS and CDR2 YFSETQ. The CDR3: CASSLEDRGLAFF.

The rearrangement uses TRBV5-1 and TRBJ2-2; TCRdb calls TRBD2, which cannot be checked without DNA. CDR3 length equals 18 residues. Germline V gene lookup returns CDR1 SGHRS and CDR2 YFSETQ. The CDR3 loop is CASRTGTSRRWNTGELFF.

This sequence joins TRBV25-1 and TRBJ2-7. CDR1 and CDR2 from the germline V gene are MGHDK and SYGVNS. The CDR3 contains 12 residues. The CDR3 is CASSEGRTKQYF.

The chain uses TRBV11-2 and TRBJ1-1; TCRdb reports TRBD1, a call that lacks DNA to check it against. The CDR3 runs to 15 residues. Germline V gene lookup returns CDR1 SGHAT and CDR2 FQNNGV. The CDR3 protein is CASSLNQGARVEAFF.

V usage is TRBV3-1 and J usage is TRBJ1-1. The CDR3 loop spans 15 amino acids. CDR1 is LGHDT and CDR2 is YNNKEL in the germline V gene (reference sequence). The CDR3 sequence is CASSQELVAGRAAFF. The whole variable domain, filled in from reference TRBV3-1 and TRBJ1-1, reads DTAVSQTPKYLVTQMGNDKSIKCEQNLGHDTMYWYKQDSKKFLKIMFSYNNKELIINETVPNRFSPKSPDKAHLNLHINSLELGDSAVYFCASSQELVAGRAAFFGQGTRLTVV.

The chain uses TRBV4-1 and TRBJ1-1. The germline gives CDR1 MGHRA, CDR2 YSYEKL. This CDR3 spans 13 amino acids. The CDR3 region is CASSQGIRTEAFF.

V and J are TRBV4-1 and TRBJ1-2. The length of the CDR3 is 14 residues. Germline loops: CDR1 MGHRA, CDR2 YSYEKL. CDR3 in amino acids: CASSQDRDSYGYTF.

Here the CDR3 reads CASSQVKGASNGYTF. The chain has TRBV4-1 and TRBJ1-2; absent DNA, TCRdb's TRBD1 call cannot be checked. The CDR3 is made up of 15 amino acids. Germline assignment: CDR1 MGHRA and CDR2 YSYEKL.